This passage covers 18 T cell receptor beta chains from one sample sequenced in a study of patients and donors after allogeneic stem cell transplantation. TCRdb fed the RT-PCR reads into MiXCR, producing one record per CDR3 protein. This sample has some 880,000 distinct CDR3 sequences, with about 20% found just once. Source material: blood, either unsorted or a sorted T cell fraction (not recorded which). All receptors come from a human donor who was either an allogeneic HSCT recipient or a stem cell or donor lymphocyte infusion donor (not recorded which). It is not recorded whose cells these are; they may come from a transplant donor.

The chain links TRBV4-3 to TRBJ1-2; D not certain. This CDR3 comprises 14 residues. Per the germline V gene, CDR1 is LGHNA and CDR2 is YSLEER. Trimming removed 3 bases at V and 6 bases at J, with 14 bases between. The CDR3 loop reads CASSQAGLVDGYTF. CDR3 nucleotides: TGCGCCAGCAGCCAGGCTGGATTAGTGGATGGCTACACCTTC.

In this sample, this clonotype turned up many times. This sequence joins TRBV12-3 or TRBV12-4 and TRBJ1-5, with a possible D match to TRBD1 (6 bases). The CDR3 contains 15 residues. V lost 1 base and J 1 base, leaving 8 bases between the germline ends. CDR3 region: CASSLDRESNQPQHF. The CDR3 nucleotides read TGTGCCAGCAGTTTAGACAGGGAGAGCAATCAGCCCCAGCATTTT.

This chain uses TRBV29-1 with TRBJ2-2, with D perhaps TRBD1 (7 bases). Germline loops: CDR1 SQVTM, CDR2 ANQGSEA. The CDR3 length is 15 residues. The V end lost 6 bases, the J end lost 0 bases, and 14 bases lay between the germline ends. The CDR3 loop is CSVAAGTANTGELFF. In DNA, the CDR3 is TGCAGCGTCGCCGCGGGGACAGCGAACACCGGGGAGCTGTTTTTT.

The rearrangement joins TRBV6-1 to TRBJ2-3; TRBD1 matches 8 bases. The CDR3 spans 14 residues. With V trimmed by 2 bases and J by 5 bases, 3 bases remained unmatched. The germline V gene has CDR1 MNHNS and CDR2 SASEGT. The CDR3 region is CASSEQGQGDTQYF. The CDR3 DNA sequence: TGTGCCAGCAGTGAACAAGGACAGGGAGATACGCAGTATTTT.

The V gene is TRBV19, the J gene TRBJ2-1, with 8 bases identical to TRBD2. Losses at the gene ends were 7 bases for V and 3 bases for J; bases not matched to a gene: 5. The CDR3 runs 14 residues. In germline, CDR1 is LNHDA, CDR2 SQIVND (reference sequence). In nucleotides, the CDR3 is TGTGCCAGTAAAGCGGGAGTTAGCTACAATGAGCAGTTCTTC. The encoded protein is CASKAGVSYNEQFF.

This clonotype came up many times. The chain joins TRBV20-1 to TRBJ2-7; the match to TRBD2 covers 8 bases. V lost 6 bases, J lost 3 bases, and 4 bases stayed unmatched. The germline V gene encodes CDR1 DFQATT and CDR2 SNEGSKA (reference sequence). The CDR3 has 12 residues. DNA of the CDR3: TGCAGTGCCGGGAGCGGGAGCTACGAGCAGTACTTC. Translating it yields CSAGSGSYEQYF.

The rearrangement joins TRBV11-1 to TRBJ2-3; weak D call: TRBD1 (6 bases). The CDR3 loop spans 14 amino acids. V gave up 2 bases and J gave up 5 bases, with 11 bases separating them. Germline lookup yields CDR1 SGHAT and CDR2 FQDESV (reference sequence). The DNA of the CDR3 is TGTGCCAGCAGCTTAATGGGGGCAGGAGATACGCAGTATTTT. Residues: CASSLMGAGDTQYF.

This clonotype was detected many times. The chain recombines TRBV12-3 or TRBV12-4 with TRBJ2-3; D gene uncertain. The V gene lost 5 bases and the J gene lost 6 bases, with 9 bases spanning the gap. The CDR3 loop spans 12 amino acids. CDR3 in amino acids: CASSRVRDTQYF. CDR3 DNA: TGTGCCAGCAGTCGGGTCAGGGATACGCAGTATTTT.

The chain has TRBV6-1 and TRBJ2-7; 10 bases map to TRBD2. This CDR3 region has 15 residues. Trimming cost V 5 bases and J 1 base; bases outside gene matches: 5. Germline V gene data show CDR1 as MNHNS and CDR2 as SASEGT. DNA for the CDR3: TGTGCCAGCAGTCCCGGGACTAGCGCATCCTACGAGCAGTACTTC. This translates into CASSPGTSASYEQYF.

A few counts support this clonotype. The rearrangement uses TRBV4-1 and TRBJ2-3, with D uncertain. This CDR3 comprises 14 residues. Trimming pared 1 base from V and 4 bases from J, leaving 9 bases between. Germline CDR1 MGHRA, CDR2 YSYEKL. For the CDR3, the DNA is TGCGCCAGCAGCCAAGGGGTCGTTCCAGATACGCAGTATTTT. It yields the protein CASSQGVVPDTQYF.

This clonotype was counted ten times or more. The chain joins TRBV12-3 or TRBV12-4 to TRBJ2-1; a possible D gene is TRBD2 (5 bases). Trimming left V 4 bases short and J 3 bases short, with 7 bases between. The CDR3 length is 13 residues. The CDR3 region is CASSYRDYNEQFF. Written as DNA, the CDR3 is TGTGCCAGCAGTTACCGGGACTACAATGAGCAGTTCTTC.

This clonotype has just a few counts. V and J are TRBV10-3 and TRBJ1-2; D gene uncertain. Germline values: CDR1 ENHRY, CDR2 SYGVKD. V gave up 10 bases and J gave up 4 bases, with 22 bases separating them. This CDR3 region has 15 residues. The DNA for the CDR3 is TGTGCCACGCTCCCCCGCGACACTGCGGGCTATGGCTACACCTTC. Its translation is CATLPRDTAGYGYTF.

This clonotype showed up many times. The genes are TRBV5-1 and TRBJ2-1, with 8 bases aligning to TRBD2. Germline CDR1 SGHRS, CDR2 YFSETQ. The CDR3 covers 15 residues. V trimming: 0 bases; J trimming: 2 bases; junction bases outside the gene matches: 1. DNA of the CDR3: TGCGCCAGCAGCTTGGACGGGGGGGCCTACAATGAGCAGTTCTTC. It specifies CASSLDGGAYNEQFF.

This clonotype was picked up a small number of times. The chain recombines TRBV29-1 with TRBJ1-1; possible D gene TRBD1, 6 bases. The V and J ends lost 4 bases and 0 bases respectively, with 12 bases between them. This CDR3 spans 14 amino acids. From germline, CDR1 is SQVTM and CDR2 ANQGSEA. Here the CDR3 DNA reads TGCAGCGTTGCCCCGAGGGGGGTGAACACTGAAGCTTTCTTT. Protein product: CSVAPRGVNTEAFF.

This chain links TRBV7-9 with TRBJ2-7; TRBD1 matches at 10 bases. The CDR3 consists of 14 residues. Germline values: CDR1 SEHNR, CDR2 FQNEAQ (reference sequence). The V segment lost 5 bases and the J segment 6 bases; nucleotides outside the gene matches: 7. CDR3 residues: CASSVMGQGPEQYF. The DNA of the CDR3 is TGTGCCAGCAGCGTAATGGGACAGGGGCCCGAGCAGTACTTC.

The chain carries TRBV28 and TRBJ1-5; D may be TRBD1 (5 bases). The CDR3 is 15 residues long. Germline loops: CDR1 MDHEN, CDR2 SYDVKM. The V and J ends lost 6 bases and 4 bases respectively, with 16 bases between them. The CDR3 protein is CASSFPGTKNQPQHF. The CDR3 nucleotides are TGTGCCAGCAGCTTCCCGGGGACCAAAAATCAGCCCCAGCATTTT. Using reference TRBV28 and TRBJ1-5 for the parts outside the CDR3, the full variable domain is DVKVTQSSRYLVKRTGEKVFLECVQDMDHENMFWYRQDPGLGLRLIYFSYDVKMKEKGDIPEGYSVSREKKERFSLILESASTNQTSMYLCASSFPGTKNQPQHFGDGTRLSIL.

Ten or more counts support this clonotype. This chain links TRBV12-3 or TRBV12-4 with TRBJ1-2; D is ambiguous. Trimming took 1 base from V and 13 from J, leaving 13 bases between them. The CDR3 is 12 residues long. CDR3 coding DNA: TGTGCCAGCAGTTTAGGGGCGGACGTACCCACCTTC. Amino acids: CASSLGADVPTF.

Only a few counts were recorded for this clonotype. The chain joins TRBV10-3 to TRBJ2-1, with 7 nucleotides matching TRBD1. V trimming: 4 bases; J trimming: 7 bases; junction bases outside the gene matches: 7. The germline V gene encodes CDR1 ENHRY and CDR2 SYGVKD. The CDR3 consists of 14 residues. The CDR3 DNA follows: TGTGCCATCAGTGTCAAGACAGGGTGGAATGAGCAGTTCTTC. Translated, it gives CAISVKTGWNEQFF.